A single sample is the source of the 11 T cell receptor beta chains below, sequenced in a study of blood T cell repertoires in COVID-19. The assay was immunoSEQ multiplex PCR, and TCRdb's table has in-frame clones only and misses some. Of about 360,000 clones in the sample, approximately 86% are singletons; the top ten hold roughly 6.6%. Input material: peripheral blood. Source of these receptors: a woman aged 60-75 years with COVID-19, enrolled during active disease.

The chain uses TRBV18 and TRBJ1-1; weak D call: TRBD1 (6 bases). V lost 5 bases, J lost 0 bases, and 16 bases lay in between. The CDR3 runs 16 residues. The germline V gene encodes CDR1 KGHSH and CDR2 LQKENI. CDR3 nucleotide sequence: TGTGCCAGCTCATCCAGGGGCGTTTTAATGAACACTGAAGCTTTCTTT. This codes for CASSSRGVLMNTEAFF.

The CDR3 sequence: CASSLGDRPTYEQYF. The CDR3 coding sequence is TGTGCCAGCAGCCTAGGGGACAGGCCAACCTACGAGCAGTACTTC. The chain is built from TRBV7-3 and TRBJ2-7; 8 bases map to TRBD1. CDR1 and CDR2 from the germline V gene are SGHTA and FQGTGA. With V trimmed by 5 bases and J by 2 bases, 8 bases remained unmatched. This CDR3 spans 15 amino acids.

J is TRBJ1-5 and V is TRBV6-5; no reliable D call. This CDR3 has 15 amino acids. The germline gives CDR1 MNHEY, CDR2 SVGAGI. Between the trimmed V and J ends, which lost 9 bases and 3 bases, there was a span of 18 bases. The CDR3 DNA reads TGTGCCAGTTTCCCGGGTGTTTCCCCCAATCAGCCCCAGCATTTT. It yields the protein CASFPGVSPNQPQHF.

The V gene is TRBV27, the J gene TRBJ2-7; 12 positions match TRBD2. Germline V gene data show CDR1 as MNHEY and CDR2 as SMNVEV (reference sequence). CDR3 length equals 15 residues. Germline trimming cut 4 bases from V and 8 bases from J; bases unmatched to any gene: 9. CDR3 bases: TGTGCCAGCAGTTCTCCGGGGACTAGCGGGTCCCAGCAGTACTTC. It yields the protein CASSSPGTSGSQQYF.

The chain combines TRBV21-1 with TRBJ1-1; TRBD1 reflects the table's D call only, with no check against the DNA. TRBV21-1 is a documented pseudogene. The CDR3 length is 16 residues. The CDR3 DNA is TGTGCCAGCAGCAAATCTGACAGTGGGCTGAACACTGAAGCTTTCTTT. Its protein product is CASSKSDSGLNTEAFF.

The chain employs TRBV20-1 and TRBJ1-1; D is uncertain. This CDR3 has 11 residues. Germline V gives CDR1 DFQATT, CDR2 SNEGSKA (reference sequence). The germline V and J ends were trimmed by 1 base and 8 bases, with 8 bases remaining between them. Here the CDR3 reads CSARVGSEAFF. Here the CDR3 DNA reads TGCAGTGCTAGAGTCGGGAGCGAAGCTTTCTTT.

This chain uses TRBV29-1 with TRBJ2-3, with D uncertain. The V gene lost 3 bases and the J gene lost 0 bases, with 10 bases spanning the gap. Germline V CDR1 and CDR2: SQVTM, ANQGSEA. The CDR3 totals 14 residues. CDR3 sequence: CSVEEHHSTDTQYF. CDR3 DNA: TGCAGCGTTGAGGAGCATCATAGCACAGATACGCAGTATTTT.

The CDR3, as DNA: TGTGCCAGCAGTTACGGGACAGGGACGAACACTGAAGCTTTCTTT. Translating it yields CASSYGTGTNTEAFF. The chain uses TRBV6-6 and TRBJ1-1; 9 bases fit TRBD1. This CDR3 has 15 residues. Trimming removed 2 bases from V and 1 base from J; junction bases left unmatched: 2. CDR1 and CDR2 from the germline V gene are MNHNY and SVGAGI (reference sequence).

This clone was seen just once. This chain links TRBV7-9 with TRBJ1-3; the match to TRBD1 covers 10 bases. The CDR3 consists of 16 residues. Germline CDR1 reads SEHNR; CDR2 reads FQNEAQ (reference sequence). Trimming cost V 6 bases and J 4 bases; bases outside gene matches: 9. The CDR3 DNA reads as TGTGCCAGCAGTTCGCCGGGACAGGGGTCCGGAAACACCATATATTTT. This translates into CASSSPGQGSGNTIYF. Full variable domain (rest looked up from reference TRBV7-9 and TRBJ1-3): DTGVSQNPRHKITKRGQNVTFRCDPISEHNRLYWYRQTLGQGPEFLTYFQNEAQLEKSRLLSDRFSAERPKGSFSTLEIQRTEQGDSAMYLCASSSPGQGSGNTIYFGEGSWLTVV.

The chain joins TRBV19 to TRBJ2-1; TRBD2 matches 14 bases. Germline lookup yields CDR1 LNHDA and CDR2 SQIVND (reference sequence). J lost 5 bases, V lost 4 bases, and 1 base had no gene match. The CDR3 runs 15 residues. CDR3 sequence reads: CASSRGLAGDNEQFF. The DNA for the CDR3 is TGTGCCAGTAGTAGGGGACTAGCGGGGGACAATGAGCAGTTCTTC.

The genes are TRBV6-5 and TRBJ1-1; TRBD1 matches at 7 bases. Germline lookup yields CDR1 MNHEY and CDR2 SVGAGI. The V gene end was trimmed by 7 bases and the J gene end by 6 bases; junction bases not matched to a gene: 14. CDR3 length: 15 amino acids. The CDR3 DNA sequence: TGTGCCAGCACACGGTGGACAGGAGGCCCGGCTGAAGCTTTCTTT. Residues: CASTRWTGGPAEAFF.